The rows below give T cell receptor beta chains drawn from one sample of a study of T cells after yellow fever vaccination. TCRdb re-analysed the 5' RACE reads in MiXCR, keeping a single row per CDR3 protein. The sample includes about 350,000 distinct CDR3 sequences, under 15% seen only once; the top ten take roughly 3.1%. The sequences come from CD4+ T cells sorted from PBMCs, collected 15 days after the yellow fever booster vaccination. The receptors were gathered from a man aged 18 to 30 who received the YFV17D yellow fever vaccine. Both conserved end residues are part of each CDR3.

V gene: TRBV4-2
J gene: TRBJ2-3
CDR3 protein: CASSQASGGLPGTQYF

V gene: TRBV14
J gene: TRBJ2-1
CDR3 protein: CASSRLAGANNEQFF

V gene: TRBV13
J gene: TRBJ2-3
CDR3 protein: CASSLLGAGDTQYF

V gene: TRBV7-2
J gene: TRBJ1-6
CDR3 protein: CASSVGGGIPPLHF

V gene: TRBV19
J gene: TRBJ2-1
CDR3 protein: CASNSILAGTYNEQFF

V gene: TRBV7-2
J gene: TRBJ1-1
CDR3 protein: CASSSSLRTAFF

V gene: TRBV6-1
J gene: TRBJ2-5
CDR3 protein: CASSEPWTGNDRETQYF

V gene: TRBV5-5
J gene: TRBJ1-1
CDR3 protein: CASSFPVGTEAFF

V gene: TRBV20-1
J gene: TRBJ1-4
CDR3 protein: CSARSTTNEKLFF

V gene: TRBV5-1
J gene: TRBJ1-4
CDR3 protein: CASSVQQGSSEKLFF

V gene: TRBV11-3
J gene: TRBJ2-1
CDR3 protein: CASSETTTSSSVYEQFF

V gene: TRBV6-6
J gene: TRBJ2-7
CDR3 protein: CASSPDREIEQYF

V gene: TRBV5-4
J gene: TRBJ1-6
CDR3 protein: CASSPAGTDNSPLHF

V gene: TRBV12-3/TRBV12-4
J gene: TRBJ1-6
CDR3 protein: CASRAGVSESPLHF

V gene: TRBV28
J gene: TRBJ1-2
CDR3 protein: CASTTGASYGYTF

V gene: TRBV4-1
J gene: TRBJ2-1
CDR3 protein: CASSQEPGTGENEQFF

V gene: TRBV20-1
J gene: TRBJ1-1
CDR3 protein: CSAWASGVTEAFF

V gene: TRBV20-1
J gene: TRBJ2-5
CDR3 protein: CSATPGVRTQYF

V gene: TRBV29-1
J gene: TRBJ2-1
CDR3 protein: CSVCSTMTGFDEQFF

V gene: TRBV6-5
J gene: TRBJ1-4
CDR3 protein: CASSRYATNEKLFF

V gene: TRBV24-1
J gene: TRBJ2-3
CDR3 protein: CATSDPSDTQYF

V gene: TRBV7-3
J gene: TRBJ2-2
CDR3 protein: CASSPHSNTGELFF